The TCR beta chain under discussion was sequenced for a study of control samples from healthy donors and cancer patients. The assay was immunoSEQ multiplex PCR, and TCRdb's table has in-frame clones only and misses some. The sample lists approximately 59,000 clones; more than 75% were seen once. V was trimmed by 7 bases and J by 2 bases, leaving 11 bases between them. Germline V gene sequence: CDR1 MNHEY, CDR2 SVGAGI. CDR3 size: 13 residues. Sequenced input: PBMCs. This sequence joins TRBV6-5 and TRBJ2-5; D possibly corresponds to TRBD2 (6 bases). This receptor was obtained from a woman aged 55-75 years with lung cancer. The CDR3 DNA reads TGTGCCAGCAAAAGGACTATACAAGAGACCCAGTACTTC. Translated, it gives CASKRTIQETQYF.